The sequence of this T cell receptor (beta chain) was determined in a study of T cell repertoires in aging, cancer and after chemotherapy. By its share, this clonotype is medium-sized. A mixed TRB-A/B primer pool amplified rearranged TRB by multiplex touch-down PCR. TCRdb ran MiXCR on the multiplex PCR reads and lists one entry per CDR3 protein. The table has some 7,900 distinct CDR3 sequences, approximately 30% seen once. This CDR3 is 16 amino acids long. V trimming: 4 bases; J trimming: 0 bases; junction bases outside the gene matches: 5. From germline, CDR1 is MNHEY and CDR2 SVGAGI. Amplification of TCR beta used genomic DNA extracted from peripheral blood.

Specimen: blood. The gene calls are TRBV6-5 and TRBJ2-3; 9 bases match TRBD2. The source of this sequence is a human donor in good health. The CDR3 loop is CASSSPSGGSTDTQYF. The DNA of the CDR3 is TGTGCCAGCAGTTCACCGAGCGGGGGGAGCACAGATACGCAGTATTTT.